One and the same sample provided the 10 T cell receptor beta chains below, sequenced in a study of shared clonotypes between healthy human individuals. The data were produced by immunoSEQ multiplex PCR, yet TCRdb's version contains in-frame clones alone and is incomplete. The sample records some 1,900,000 clones, approximately 94% being singletons. The naive CD8 fraction comprised CD45RO-negative cells positively selected for CCR7 and excluded terminally differentiated effector memory CD45RA+ cells. Sequences were obtained from naive CD8+ T cells sorted from blood. The receptors were gathered from a man between 18 and 29 years old in good health.

The chain has TRBV27 and TRBJ2-7; 8 bases match TRBD1. CDR3 length equals 15 residues. Germline V gives CDR1 MNHEY, CDR2 SMNVEV (reference sequence). V trimming: 4 bases; J trimming: 5 bases; junction bases outside the gene matches: 10. In DNA, the CDR3 is TGTGCCAGCAGTTCCAACCGGGACAGGCCCCACGAGCAGTACTTC. The encoded protein is CASSSNRDRPHEQYF.

The V call is TRBV7-9, the J call TRBJ2-7, with 9 nucleotides matching TRBD1. The CDR3 is 15 amino acids. The V gene end was trimmed by 0 bases and the J gene end by 3 bases; junction bases not matched to a gene: 3. From germline, CDR1 is SEHNR and CDR2 FQNEAQ (reference sequence). The CDR3 bases are TGTGCCAGCAGCTTAGCCGGGACAGGGATCTACGAGCAGTACTTC. Translation gives CASSLAGTGIYEQYF.

A word on this clone: The same CDR3 can be traced to other DNA sequences in this sample. The V gene is TRBV4-1, the J gene TRBJ2-1, with 11 bases fitting TRBD2. This CDR3 is built from 15 residues. J was trimmed by 4 bases and V by 4 bases; bases with no gene match: 3. Per germline, CDR1 MGHRA and CDR2 YSYEKL. CDR3 protein: CASSLTSGGYNEQFF. The CDR3 nucleotides are TGCGCCAGCAGCCTAACTAGCGGGGGATACAATGAGCAGTTCTTC.

The chain uses TRBV4-3 and TRBJ2-2, with D perhaps given as TRBD1 or TRBD2 (5 bases each). Trimming cost V 1 base and J 7 bases, with 7 bases left between them. The CDR3 covers 13 residues. From germline, CDR1 is LGHNA and CDR2 YSLEER. The DNA for the CDR3 is TGCGCCAGCAGCCAAGGGGGGTACGGGGAGCTGTTTTTT. Translating it yields CASSQGGYGELFF.

The chain is built from TRBV27 and TRBJ2-7; D may be TRBD1 (6 bases). V was clipped by 6 bases and J by 1 base, with 16 bases between them. The germline gives CDR1 MNHEY, CDR2 SMNVEV (reference sequence). The CDR3 is 15 residues long. In DNA, the CDR3 is TGTGCCAGCAGCCTGTCCGGGACATCTTCCTACGAGCAGTACTTC. This sequence encodes CASSLSGTSSYEQYF.

The V call is TRBV4-3, the J call TRBJ1-2; possible D gene TRBD1, 5 bases. The CDR3 extends over 15 amino acids. The ends were cut back, 1 base at V and 3 bases at J, with 12 bases in the middle. Germline V gene lookup returns CDR1 LGHNA and CDR2 YSLEER. This chain's CDR3 is CASSQVWGSDYGYTF. The DNA for the CDR3 is TGCGCCAGCAGCCAAGTGTGGGGCAGCGACTATGGCTACACCTTC.

V gene TRBV28 combines with J gene TRBJ1-5; D possibly corresponds to TRBD1 (5 bases). Trimming removed 2 bases from V and 0 bases from J, with 14 bases in between. The V gene's germline CDR1 is MDHEN and CDR2 SYDVKM. The CDR3 has 17 amino acids. This CDR3 is CASSLEAGLGSNQPQHF. The CDR3, as DNA: TGTGCCAGCAGTTTAGAGGCAGGGCTGGGTAGCAATCAGCCCCAGCATTTT.

The rearrangement joins TRBV29-1 to TRBJ2-1, with 7 bases lining up with TRBD2. In germline, CDR1 is SQVTM, CDR2 ANQGSEA. The CDR3 extends over 14 amino acids. Trimming took 4 bases from V and 0 from J; bases not matched to a gene: 3. The CDR3 bases are TGCAGCGTTGCCGGCGGGAGCTCCTACAATGAGCAGTTCTTC. It codes for CSVAGGSSYNEQFF.

This clone appeared once. CDR3 sequence: CASSLRQGIYNEQFF. The CDR3 DNA sequence: TGTGCCAGCAGCTTACGACAGGGGATCTACAATGAGCAGTTCTTC. This chain links TRBV11-1 with TRBJ2-1, with 8 bases matching TRBD1. V shed 2 bases, J shed 3 bases, and the junction held 3 bases outside the gene matches. The CDR3 sequence is 15 residues long. The germline gives CDR1 SGHAT, CDR2 FQDESV (reference sequence).

This clone is a singleton in its sample. The chain recombines TRBV27 with TRBJ1-1; D is unclear. The germline CDR1 and CDR2 sequences are MNHEY and SMNVEV (reference sequence). The CDR3 contains 14 residues. V lost 7 bases and J 5 bases, leaving 17 bases between the germline ends. CDR3 amino acids: CASKEGVGQTEAFF. The CDR3, as DNA: TGTGCCAGCAAAGAGGGCGTAGGCCAAACTGAAGCTTTCTTT.